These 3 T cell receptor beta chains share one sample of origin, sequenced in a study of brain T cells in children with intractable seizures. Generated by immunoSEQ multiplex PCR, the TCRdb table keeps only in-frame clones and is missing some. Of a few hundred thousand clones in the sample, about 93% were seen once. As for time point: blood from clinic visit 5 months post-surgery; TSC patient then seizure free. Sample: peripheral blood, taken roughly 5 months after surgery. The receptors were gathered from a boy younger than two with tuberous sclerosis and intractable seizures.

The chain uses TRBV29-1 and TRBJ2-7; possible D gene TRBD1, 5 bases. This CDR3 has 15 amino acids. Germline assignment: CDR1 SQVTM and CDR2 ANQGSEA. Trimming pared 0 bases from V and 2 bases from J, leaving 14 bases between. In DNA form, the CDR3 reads TGCAGCGTTGAAGAAACCCAGGGTACCCCCTACGAGCAGTACTTC. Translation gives CSVEETQGTPYEQYF.

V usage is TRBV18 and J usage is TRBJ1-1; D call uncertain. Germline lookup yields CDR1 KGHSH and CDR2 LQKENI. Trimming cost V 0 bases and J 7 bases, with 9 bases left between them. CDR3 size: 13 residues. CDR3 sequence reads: CASSPPSLFEAFF. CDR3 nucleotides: TGTGCCAGCTCACCACCCAGCCTTTTTGAAGCTTTCTTT.

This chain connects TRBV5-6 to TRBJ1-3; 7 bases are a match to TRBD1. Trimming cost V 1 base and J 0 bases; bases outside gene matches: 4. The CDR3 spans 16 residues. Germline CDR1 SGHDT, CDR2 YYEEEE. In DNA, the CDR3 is TGTGCCAGCAGCTTGACAGGGGCTCCCTCTGGAAACACCATATATTTT. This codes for CASSLTGAPSGNTIYF.